One and the same sample provided the 5 T cell receptor beta chains below, sequenced in a study of blood T cells in healthy people across ages. A second PCR, run for about 7 to 12 cycles, used a sample-barcoded 5' primer plus a J-beta primer mix. A single record per CDR3 protein comes from TCRdb applying MiXCR to the 5' RACE reads. The table records around 1.1 million distinct CDR3 sequences, less than 45% of them present only once. Sequences were obtained from blood. These TCRs come from a young man in good health.

A few counts support this clonotype. The chain couples TRBV5-6 to TRBJ1-2, with TRBD1 as a possible D gene (6 bases). From germline, CDR1 is SGHDT and CDR2 YYEEEE. The CDR3 sequence is 15 residues long. V lost 7 bases and J 2 bases, leaving 18 bases between the germline ends. CDR3 region: CASCHASTGNYGYTF. CDR3 nucleotide sequence: TGTGCCAGCTGTCACGCCTCTACAGGGAACTATGGCTACACCTTC.

This clonotype came up a few times. The chain couples TRBV6-2 or TRBV6-3 to TRBJ1-2; 7 bases are a match to TRBD1. There are 15 residues in the CDR3. Trimming at V came to 1 base and at J to 11 bases, leaving 13 bases not matched to a gene. Germline CDR1 is MNHEY and CDR2 is SVGEGT. This chain's CDR3 is CASSYFTGQAQAYTF. The DNA for the CDR3 is TGTGCCAGCAGTTACTTTACTGGACAGGCCCAGGCGTACACCTTC.

This sequence joins TRBV11-2 and TRBJ1-2; no definite D call. Germline values: CDR1 SGHAT, CDR2 FQNNGV. Trimming removed 0 bases from V and 2 bases from J, with 10 bases in between. The CDR3 loop spans 15 amino acids. This chain's CDR3 is CASSLDYGPNYGYTF. In DNA form, the CDR3 reads TGTGCCAGCAGCTTAGATTACGGGCCAAACTATGGCTACACCTTC.

Notes on this clonotype: A clone one base away is much larger, so this may be a read error. The rearrangement joins TRBV7-9 to TRBJ2-1; 7 bases fit TRBD2. The CDR3 contains 12 residues. Germline CDR1 is SEHNR and CDR2 is FQNEAQ (reference sequence). CDR3 nucleotide sequence: TGTGCCAGCAACTTAGTCCCGGGGGGGCAGTTCTTC. Encoded protein: CASNLVPGGQFF.

This rearrangement joins TRBV6-2 or TRBV6-3 to TRBJ2-2; TRBD1 matches 8 bases. The length of the CDR3 is 18 residues. CDR1 is MNHEY and CDR2 is SVGEGT in the germline V gene. Losses at the gene ends were 0 bases for V and 4 bases for J; bases not matched to a gene: 10. In DNA form, the CDR3 reads TGTGCCAGCAGTTACTCGTTGGCGACAGGGGAATTCACCGGGGAGCTGTTTTTT. Encoded protein: CASSYSLATGEFTGELFF.